This T cell receptor (beta chain) stems from a study of shared clonotypes between healthy human individuals. General study findings and limits: Among donors, the sharing of clonotypes was expected to be influenced by sequencing depth. Non-shared clonotypes displayed generation probabilities falling below those of clonotypes present in all four donors. Tissue TCR repertoires likely differ from these blood-only repertoires.

Details on this clone: Its matching antigen is unknown.

For sorted subsets, about 190 ng DNA per replicate equaled around 30,000 T cell genomes. Clones were sequenced by immunoSEQ multiplex PCR, and TCRdb holds only the in-frame ones, with some missing. Among roughly 2.2 million clones listed, more than 85% were seen once. Per germline, CDR1 KGHSH and CDR2 LQKENI. V lost 2 bases and J lost 3, with 10 bases in between. The CDR3 is 14 residues long. J is TRBJ1-2 and V is TRBV18, with D hard to call. The material sequenced was naive CD4+ T cells from PBMCs. The subset was: CD45RA+ positively selected. This clonotype was obtained from a man aged 18 to 29 in good health. Some clones in this sample may be carry-over from other donors' samples. The CDR3: CASSPFGQHYGYTF. The CDR3 DNA sequence: TGTGCCAGCTCACCATTCGGGCAGCACTATGGCTACACCTTC.